This T cell receptor beta chain was captured by sequencing in a study of blood T cell repertoires in COVID-19. Study details: Specimens from acute and convalescent COVID-19 originated in the United States, Italy and Spain.

Sequencing was performed with immunoSEQ multiplex PCR; in TCRdb, only in-frame clones are kept and a portion is missing. The data contain approximately 220,000 clones, 85% of them singletons. With respect to this clone: Germline and junction disagree at one end, which may indicate a read error.

The CDR3 contains 12 residues. Germline lookup yields CDR1 MNHEY and CDR2 SVGAGI. Participants spanned ages roughly 18 to 90 years and resided in 20 to 30 US areas. Cohorts were assigned according to the clinical history that participants reported. What was sequenced was PBMCs or T cells enriched from blood (not recorded which). The J gene is TRBJ1-1, the V gene TRBV6-5, with TRBD1 as a possible D gene (5 bases). The receptor was isolated from a middle-aged man who had recovered from COVID-19. The CDR3 bases are TGTGCCAGCAGTGACTCACGGGGGAGAGCTTTCTTT. It codes for CASSDSRGRAFF.